This T cell receptor beta chain was sequenced in a study of cytomegalovirus exposure and HLA in healthy donors. Study-wide results and limits: One variant, a missense change in DCLRE1C, was linked in a later analysis to TCR beta V- and J-gene trimming. CMV antigen specificity of three CMV-associated chains was confirmed in vitro.

On this clone: Its target is unknown.

The PCR was carried out with 60 Vbeta primers and 13 Jbeta primers. Data came from immunoSEQ multiplex PCR; TCRdb stores just in-frame clones and leaves some out. The table includes nearly 80,000 clones, under 85% detected once. The CDR3 covers 15 residues. CDR1 is SGDLS and CDR2 is YYNGEE in the germline V gene. The V end was cut by 0 bases, the J end by 0 bases, with 9 bases between. V and J are TRBV9 and TRBJ1-2, with a weak D call TRBD1 (6 bases). Sequencing used PBMCs. The receptor was derived from a woman in her thirties or forties in good health and CMV-seropositive. This chain's CDR3 is CASSVVAGANYGYTF. The CDR3 coding sequence is TGTGCCAGCAGCGTAGTGGCAGGGGCTAACTATGGCTACACCTTC.